The clone carrying this T cell receptor (beta chain) has a single count. These data belong to a study of OX40 agonist ivuxolimab in advanced cancers. Germline values: CDR1 MNHNS, CDR2 SASEGT. With V trimmed by 6 bases and J by 4 bases, 10 bases remained unmatched. This CDR3 is built from 15 residues. TCRdb's copy holds only in-frame clones and misses some; the assay was immunoSEQ multiplex PCR. The data show tens of thousands of clones, about nine tenths seen once. The material was CD4+ or CD8+ T cells sorted from blood, obtained in a trial of the OX40 agonist ivuxolimab. The sequence was collected from an adult with an advanced solid tumor such as melanoma, head and neck, liver or kidney cancer. The chain is built from TRBV6-1 and TRBJ2-3, with TRBD1 identical over 7 bases. The CDR3 nucleotides read TGTGCCAGCAGGCTGACAGGGTTGGGCTCAGATACGCAGTATTTT. Protein: CASRLTGLGSDTQYF.